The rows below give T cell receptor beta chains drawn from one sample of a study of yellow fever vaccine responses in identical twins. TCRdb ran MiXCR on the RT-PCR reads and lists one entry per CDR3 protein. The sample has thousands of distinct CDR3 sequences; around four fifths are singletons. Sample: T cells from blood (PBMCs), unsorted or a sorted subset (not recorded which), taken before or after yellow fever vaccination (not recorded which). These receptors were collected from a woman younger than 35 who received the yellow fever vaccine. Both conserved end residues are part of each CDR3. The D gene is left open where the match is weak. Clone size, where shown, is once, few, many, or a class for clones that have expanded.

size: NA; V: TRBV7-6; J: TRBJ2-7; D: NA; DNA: TGTGCCAGCAGTTGGGAGAGCTCCTACGAGCAGTACTTC; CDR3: CASSWESSYEQYF
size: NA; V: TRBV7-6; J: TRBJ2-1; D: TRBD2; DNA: TGTGCCAGCAGCTTAGCCTCCCCAACTAGCGGAACATACAATGAGCAGTTCTTC; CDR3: CASSLASPTSGTYNEQFF
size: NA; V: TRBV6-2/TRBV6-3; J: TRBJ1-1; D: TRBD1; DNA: TGTGCCAGCAGTCACCTCGACAGGGGGCGAGGTGAAGCTTTCTTT; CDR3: CASSHLDRGRGEAFF
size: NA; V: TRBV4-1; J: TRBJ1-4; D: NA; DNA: TGCGCCAGCAGCCAAGCAACTAATGAAAAACTGTTTTTT; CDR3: CASSQATNEKLFF
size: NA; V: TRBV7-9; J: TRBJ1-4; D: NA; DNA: TGTGCCAGCAGCGGGACGCAGGACGGTGAAAAACTGTTTTTT; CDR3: CASSGTQDGEKLFF
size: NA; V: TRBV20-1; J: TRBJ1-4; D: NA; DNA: TGCAGTGCTAGAGACAGAGGGACTAGGGAAAAACTGTTTTTT; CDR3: CSARDRGTREKLFF
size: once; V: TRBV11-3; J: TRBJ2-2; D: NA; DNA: TGTGCCAGCAGCTTAGGTTCAGGGGCGGCCACCGGGGAGCTGTTTTTT; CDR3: CASSLGSGAATGELFF
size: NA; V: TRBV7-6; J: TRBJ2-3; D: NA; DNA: TGTGCCAGCAGCTCACAGCCTTTGGGGCGGGGCCGCACAGATACGCAGTATTTT; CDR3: CASSSQPLGRGRTDTQYF
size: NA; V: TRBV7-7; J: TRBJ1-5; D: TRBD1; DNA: TGTGCCAGCAGCTCCGGGACAGACCAGCCCCAGCATTTT; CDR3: CASSSGTDQPQHF
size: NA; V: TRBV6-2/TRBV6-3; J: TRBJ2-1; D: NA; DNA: TGTGCCAGCAGTTACCAGGACAAATACAATGAGCAGTTCTTC; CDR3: CASSYQDKYNEQFF
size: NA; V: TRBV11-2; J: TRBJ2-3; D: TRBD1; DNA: TGTGCCAGCAGCTTAGGGGAGACAGGGCACACAGATACGCAGTATTTT; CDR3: CASSLGETGHTDTQYF
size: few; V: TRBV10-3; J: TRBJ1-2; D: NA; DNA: TGTGCCATCAGTGTGGAGGGGTTGTCCGCCGGCTACACCTTC; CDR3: CAISVEGLSAGYTF
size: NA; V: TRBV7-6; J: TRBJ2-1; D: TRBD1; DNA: TGTGCCAGCAGCTTTAGGACAGGGGGCGCATACACCAACAATGAGCAGTTCTTC; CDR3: CASSFRTGGAYTNNEQFF
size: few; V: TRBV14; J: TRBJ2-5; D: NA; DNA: TGTGCCAGCAGCATTCAAGAGACCCAGTACTTC; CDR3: CASSIQETQYF
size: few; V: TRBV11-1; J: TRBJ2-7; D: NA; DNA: TGTGCCAGCAGCGCCCACAGGGTCGGGGAGCAGTACTTC; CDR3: CASSAHRVGEQYF
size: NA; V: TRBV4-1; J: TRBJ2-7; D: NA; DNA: TGCGCCAGCAGCCTTCGGGACGGCTCCTACGAGCAGTACTTC; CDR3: CASSLRDGSYEQYF
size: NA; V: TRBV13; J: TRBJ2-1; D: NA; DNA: TGTGCCAGCAGCTCTGATTCCTACAATGAGCAGTTCTTC; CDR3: CASSSDSYNEQFF
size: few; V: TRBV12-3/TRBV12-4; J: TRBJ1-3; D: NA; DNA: TGTGCCAGCAGTTCGTTGGGCTCCTCTGGAAACACCATATATTTT; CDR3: CASSSLGSSGNTIYF
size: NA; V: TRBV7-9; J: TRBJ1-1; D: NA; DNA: TGTGCCAGCAGCCTAGCCCCAGGGGTTGAAGCTTTCTTT; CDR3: CASSLAPGVEAFF
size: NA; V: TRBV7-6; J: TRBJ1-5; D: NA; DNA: TGTGCCAGCAGCTTAGGTCCCCGGTGGGGCAATCAGCCCCAGCATTTT; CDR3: CASSLGPRWGNQPQHF
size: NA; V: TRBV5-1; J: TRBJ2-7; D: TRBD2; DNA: TGCGCCAGCAGCTTTACAGCGGGAGGGGCCTACGAGCAGTACTTC; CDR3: CASSFTAGGAYEQYF
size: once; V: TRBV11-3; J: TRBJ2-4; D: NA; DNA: TGTGCCAGCATGGGCTGGGACGACTCGAGGGCCAAAAACATTCAGTACTTC; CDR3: CASMGWDDSRAKNIQYF
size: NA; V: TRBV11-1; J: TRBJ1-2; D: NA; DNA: TGTGCCAGCAGCTACGGGACGGATATCCCCCTAAAGAGGCTCTTC; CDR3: CASSYGTDIPLKRLF
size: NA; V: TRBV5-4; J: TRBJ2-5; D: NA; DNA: TGTGCCAGCAGCTTGTCAGGCCAAGAGACCCAGTACTTC; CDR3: CASSLSGQETQYF
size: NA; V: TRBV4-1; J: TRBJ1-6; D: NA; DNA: TGCGCCAGCAGCCAAGGTCGTCTTGGGCAATCACCCCTCCACTTT; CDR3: CASSQGRLGQSPLHF
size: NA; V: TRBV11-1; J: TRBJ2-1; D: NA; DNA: TGTGCCAGCAGCCTAACAGCCTACCTCTACAATGAGCAGTTCTTC; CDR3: CASSLTAYLYNEQFF
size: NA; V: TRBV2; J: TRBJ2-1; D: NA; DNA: TGTGCCAGCAGTGGAGGCCAGATAGCGCCGGGGAAGCAGTTCTTC; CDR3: CASSGGQIAPGKQFF
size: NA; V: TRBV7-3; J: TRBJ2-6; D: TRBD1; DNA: TGTGCCAGCAGCTTAGGGACCACAGGGGGCACTGGGGCCAACGTCCTGACTTTC; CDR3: CASSLGTTGGTGANVLTF
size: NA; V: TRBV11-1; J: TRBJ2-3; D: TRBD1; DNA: TGTGCCAGCAGCCATCGGGACAGGGGTGCAGATACGCAGTATTTT; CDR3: CASSHRDRGADTQYF
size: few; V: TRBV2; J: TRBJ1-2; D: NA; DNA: TGTGCCAGCAGTGCGTCGGGCTATGGCTACACCTTC; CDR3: CASSASGYGYTF
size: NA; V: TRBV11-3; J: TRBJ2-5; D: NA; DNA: TGTGCCAGCAGACAGGGTACTGGGGAGACCCAGTACTTC; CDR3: CASRQGTGETQYF
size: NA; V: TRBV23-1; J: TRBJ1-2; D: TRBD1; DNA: TGCGCCAGGGCAGGGGGCGCTGACTATGGCTACACCTTC; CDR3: CARAGGADYGYTF
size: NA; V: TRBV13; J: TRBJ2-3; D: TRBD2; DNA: TGTGCCAGCAGCCTCTCACTAGCGTTGGCAGATACGCAGTATTTT; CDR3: CASSLSLALADTQYF
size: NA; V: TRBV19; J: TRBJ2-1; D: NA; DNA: TGTGCCAGTAGTATACAGGGGAGCTCCTACAATGAGCAGTTCTTC; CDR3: CASSIQGSSYNEQFF
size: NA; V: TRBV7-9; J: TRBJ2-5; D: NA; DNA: TGTGCCAGCAGCCCTGATACTCAGGAGACCCAGTACTTC; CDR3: CASSPDTQETQYF
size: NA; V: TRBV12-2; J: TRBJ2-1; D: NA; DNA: NA; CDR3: CASRFASGTYNEQFF
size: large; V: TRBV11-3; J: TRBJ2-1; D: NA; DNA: TGTGCCAGCAAACAGGGAGCCTACAATGAGCAGTTCTTC; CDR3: CASKQGAYNEQFF
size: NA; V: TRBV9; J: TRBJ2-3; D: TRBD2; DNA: TGTGCCAGCAGCGTAGGTGCGGGGGGGTACACAGATACGCAGTATTTT; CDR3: CASSVGAGGYTDTQYF
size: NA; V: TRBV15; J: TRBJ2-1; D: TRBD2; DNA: TGTGCCACCAGCAGAGGGAGGGAGGGCCAGGTCGATGAGCAGTTCTTC; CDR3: CATSRGREGQVDEQFF
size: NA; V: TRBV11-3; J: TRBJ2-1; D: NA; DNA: TGTGCCAGCAGTTCAGTGACTCCGTCTGAAAATGAGCAGTTCTTC; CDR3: CASSSVTPSENEQFF
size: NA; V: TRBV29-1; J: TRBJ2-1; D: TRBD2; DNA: TGCAGCGTTGAAGACACATTCAGCGGGAGCTCCTACAATGAGCAGTTCTTC; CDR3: CSVEDTFSGSSYNEQFF
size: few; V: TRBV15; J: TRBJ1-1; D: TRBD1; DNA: TGTGCCACCAGCAGATACAGCCCGACAGGGGGCTCCCTATTCACTGAAGCTTTCTTT; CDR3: CATSRYSPTGGSLFTEAFF
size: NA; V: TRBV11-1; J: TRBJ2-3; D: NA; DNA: TGTGCCAGCAGCCTCGGACACGAACCCACGCAGTATTTT; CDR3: CASSLGHEPTQYF
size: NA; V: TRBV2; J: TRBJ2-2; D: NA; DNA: TGTGCCAGCGGGAGCACCGGGGAGCTGTTTTTT; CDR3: CASGSTGELFF
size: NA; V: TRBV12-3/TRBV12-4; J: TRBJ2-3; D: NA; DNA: TGTGCCAGCAGTTTTGCTACAGCGGATACGCAGTATTTT; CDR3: CASSFATADTQYF